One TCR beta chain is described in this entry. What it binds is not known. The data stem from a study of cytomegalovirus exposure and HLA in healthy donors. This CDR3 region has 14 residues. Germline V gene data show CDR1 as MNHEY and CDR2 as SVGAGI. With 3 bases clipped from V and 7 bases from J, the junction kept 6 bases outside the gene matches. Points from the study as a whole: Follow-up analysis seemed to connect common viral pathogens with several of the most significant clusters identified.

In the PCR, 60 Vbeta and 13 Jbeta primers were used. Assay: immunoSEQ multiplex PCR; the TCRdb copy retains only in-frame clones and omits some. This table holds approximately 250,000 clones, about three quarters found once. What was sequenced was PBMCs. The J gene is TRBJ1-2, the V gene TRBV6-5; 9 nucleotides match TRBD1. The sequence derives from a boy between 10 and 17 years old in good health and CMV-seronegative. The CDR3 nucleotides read TGTGCCAGCAGTTATCAATTGACAGGGGGTGGCTACACCTTC. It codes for CASSYQLTGGGYTF.